Each of the 30 T cell receptor beta chains below was sequenced from the same sample in a study of T cell responses to AZD1222 COVID-19 vaccine (dated by TCRdb to the early 2020s). What the time point label conveys for this sample: about 28 days (+/-7) after the second vaccine dose. The library was made by the immunoSEQ multiplex PCR assay. Sourced from immuneACCESS, this table was stored by TCRdb with only in-frame sequences that have V and J called. A share of the clones is absent; for the studies checked, an unresolved V gene accounts for under half, and the remainder has no known explanation. Across this sample there are some 130,000 clones, with 85% to 95% seen only once. The top ten hold approximately 6.9% of the sample. The sample consisted of peripheral blood, taken 28 days after the second AZD1222 dose. Receptors were obtained from an adult who received the AZD1222 COVID-19 vaccine.

The V and J genes are TRBV6-1 and TRBJ1-1; D gene uncertain. This CDR3 spans 13 amino acids. Germline values: CDR1 MNHNS, CDR2 SASEGT. Trimming cost V 2 bases and J 4 bases, with 8 bases left between them. This CDR3 reads CASSELWGTEAFF. The CDR3 DNA sequence: TGTGCCAGCAGTGAACTGTGGGGCACTGAAGCTTTCTTT.

The chain employs TRBV2 and TRBJ1-2, with 9 bases aligning to TRBD1. The ends lost 3 bases at V and 7 bases at J; junction bases unmatched: 12. CDR1 and CDR2 from the germline V gene are SNHLY and FYNNEI. This CDR3 comprises 16 residues. CDR3 in amino acids: CASSDGLEQGASGYTF. As DNA, the CDR3 is TGTGCCAGCAGTGATGGGTTGGAACAGGGGGCAAGTGGCTACACCTTC.

The genes are TRBV5-8 and TRBJ2-7, with 10 bases aligning to TRBD1. Trimming took 4 bases from V and 5 from J; bases not matched to a gene: 9. Germline CDR1 SGHTS, CDR2 YDEGEE. The CDR3 contains 15 residues. CDR3 in amino acids: CASSEGKTGGNEQYF. The CDR3 coding sequence is TGTGCCAGCAGCGAAGGGAAGACAGGGGGCAACGAGCAGTACTTC.

This chain connects TRBV5-1 to TRBJ2-7; D is perhaps TRBD1 or TRBD2 (5 bases each). The V and J ends lost 4 bases and 3 bases respectively, with 17 bases between them. Per germline, CDR1 SGHRS and CDR2 YFSETQ. The CDR3 is 15 residues long. The CDR3 loop is CASSPWDLKRYEQYF. CDR3 in DNA: TGCGCCAGCAGCCCCTGGGACCTAAAGCGCTACGAGCAGTACTTC.

This sequence joins TRBV4-1 and TRBJ1-1, with a weak D call TRBD1 (5 bases). V was trimmed by 8 bases and J by 5 bases, leaving 24 bases between them. The CDR3 spans 16 residues. Germline CDR1 and CDR2: MGHRA and YSYEKL. The CDR3 region has the DNA TGCGCCAGCCGGCCCCTTTTTGTGGGGGGTCGGACTGAAGCTTTCTTT. Protein: CASRPLFVGGRTEAFF.

Note on this clone: The junction departs from germline at one end; a sequencing error may be responsible. This chain's CDR3 is CASSRYGQKIIF. CDR3 nucleotides: TGTGCCAGCAGCCGCTACGGCCAGAAAATAATCTTT. This rearrangement joins TRBV3-1 (or the pseudogene TRBV3-2) to TRBJ1-1, with D uncertain. Germline V gene lookup returns CDR1 LGHDT and CDR2 YNNKEL (reference sequence). The length of the CDR3 is 12 residues.

In its sample, this clone was seen a few times. The chain uses TRBV11-2 and TRBJ2-1; 10 nucleotides align to TRBD1. The J segment lost 5 bases and the V segment lost 3 bases, leaving 7 bases of the junction unmatched. Germline assignment: CDR1 SGHAT and CDR2 FQNNGV. The CDR3 totals 16 residues. The CDR3 DNA follows: TGTGCCAGCAGCTTCAGGACAGGGGGTGTCCACAATGAGCAGTTCTTC. It is translated as CASSFRTGGVHNEQFF.

V usage is TRBV6-5 and J usage is TRBJ1-6, with D unclear. V lost 6 bases and J 10 bases, leaving 19 bases between the germline ends. Per germline, CDR1 MNHEY and CDR2 SVGAGI. This CDR3 spans 15 amino acids. The CDR3 sequence is CASSERTVPKSPLHF. The CDR3 DNA is TGTGCCAGCAGCGAGAGGACGGTACCTAAGTCACCCCTCCACTTT.

This clone was recorded only once. This chain connects TRBV7-8 to TRBJ1-3; D ambiguous. The CDR3 has 13 residues. The ends were cut back, 5 bases at V and 5 bases at J, with 10 bases in the middle. CDR1 and CDR2 from the germline V gene are SGHVS and FQNEAQ. The CDR3 spells CASSPRGRNTIYF. CDR3 bases: TGTGCCAGCAGCCCCCGAGGGCGAAACACCATATATTTT. The entire variable domain, with the rest obtained from reference TRBV7-8 and TRBJ1-3, is as follows: GAGVSQSPRYKVAKRGQDVALRCDPISGHVSLFWYQQALGQGPEFLTYFQNEAQLDKSGLPSDRFFAERPEGSVSTLKIQRTQQEDSAVYLCASSPRGRNTIYFGEGSWLTVV.

The chain is built from TRBV24-1 and TRBJ1-5; D not certain. The CDR3 runs to 12 residues. Trimming removed 2 bases from V and 4 bases from J, with 2 bases in between. CDR1 and CDR2 from the germline V gene are KGHDR and SFDVKD. The CDR3 reads CATSDSNQPQHF. CDR3 DNA sequence: TGTGCCACCAGTGATTCTAATCAGCCCCAGCATTTT.

The rearrangement links TRBV2 to TRBJ2-1, with 7 nucleotides matching TRBD1. The CDR3 runs 12 residues. V shed 6 bases, J shed 6 bases, and the junction held 2 bases outside the gene matches. The germline CDR1 and CDR2 sequences are SNHLY and FYNNEI. The CDR3 region has the DNA TGTGCCAGCAGGAACAGGGGCAATGAGCAGTTCTTC. This codes for CASRNRGNEQFF.

The chain has TRBV6-5 and TRBJ2-3; TRBD1 matches 7 bases. V lost 0 bases to trimming and J lost 4 bases; unmatched junction nucleotides: 7. This CDR3 has 16 amino acids. Germline V gives CDR1 MNHEY, CDR2 SVGAGI. CDR3 in amino acids: CASSYSGGDLSDTQYF. The CDR3 DNA is TGTGCCAGCAGTTACTCAGGGGGCGACTTGTCAGATACGCAGTATTTT.

The chain uses TRBV4-3 and TRBJ1-4; D not certain. The CDR3 covers 13 residues. The germline V and J ends were trimmed by 2 bases and 5 bases, with 6 bases remaining between them. Germline V gene lookup returns CDR1 LGHNA and CDR2 YSLEER. CDR3 sequence (DNA): TGCGCCAGCAGCCAAACGCCCAATGAAAAACTGTTTTTT. Protein product: CASSQTPNEKLFF.

The chain combines TRBV7-6 with TRBJ2-1; D gene ambiguous. The CDR3 has 12 residues. V was shortened by 0 bases and J by 5 bases, with 2 bases between the two germline ends. The germline CDR1 and CDR2 sequences are SGHVS and FNYEAQ. This chain's CDR3 is CASSLAHNEQFF. CDR3 DNA: TGTGCCAGCAGCTTAGCACACAATGAGCAGTTCTTC.

The rearrangement joins TRBV6-5 to TRBJ2-3; D not certain. Trimming left V 6 bases short and J 0 bases short, with 13 bases between. CDR3 length equals 15 residues. CDR1 is MNHEY and CDR2 is SVGAGI in the germline V gene. CDR3 nucleotides: TGTGCCAGCAGCCTAAGCGCGGTTAGCACAGATACGCAGTATTTT. It translates to CASSLSAVSTDTQYF.

The rearrangement joins TRBV5-1 to TRBJ1-1; 7 bases agree with TRBD1. The CDR3 loop spans 15 amino acids. Per germline, CDR1 SGHRS and CDR2 YFSETQ. The ends lost 4 bases at V and 4 bases at J; junction bases unmatched: 10. The CDR3, as DNA: TGCGCCAGCAGCCTGGAGGGGGCGTGGGTCACTGAAGCTTTCTTT. Translation: CASSLEGAWVTEAFF.

The chain has TRBV4-1 and TRBJ1-5; no firm D call. V was shortened by 1 base and J by 2 bases, with 12 bases between the two germline ends. CDR3 length equals 16 residues. Germline-derived CDR1 and CDR2 are MGHRA and YSYEKL. This CDR3 is CASSQGRARRNQPQHF. CDR3 coding DNA: TGCGCCAGCAGCCAAGGGCGGGCACGACGCAATCAGCCCCAGCATTTT.

In this sample, this clone turned up once. Because the CDR3's place on the DNA is in doubt, the DNA is left out and the CDR3 is given as listed by TCRdb. The chain's CDR3 is CASSFGPGAYTEAFF. The genes are TRBV28 and TRBJ1-1; the DNA was not used to check the table's D call, TRBD1. Counting both end residues, the CDR3 totals 15 amino acids. The germline V gene encodes CDR1 MDHEN and CDR2 SYDVKM.

The chain uses TRBV5-1 and TRBJ1-6; the D gene is possibly TRBD1 (5 bases). The CDR3 totals 15 residues. V shed 0 bases and J shed 6 bases, with 10 bases lying between them. Germline lookup yields CDR1 SGHRS and CDR2 YFSETQ. The CDR3 protein is CASSLGGTFNSPLHF. DNA of the CDR3: TGCGCCAGCAGCTTGGGGGGGACGTTTAATTCACCCCTCCACTTT.

The chain couples TRBV11-3 to TRBJ2-1; no clear D. With 5 bases removed from V and 0 bases from J, the gap between germline ends came to 5 bases. Germline assignment: CDR1 SGHNT and CDR2 YENEEA. CDR3 size: 13 residues. The CDR3 spells CASSLGSYNEQFF. CDR3 nucleotide sequence: TGTGCCAGCAGCCTAGGCTCCTACAATGAGCAGTTCTTC.

Concerning this clone itself: Other DNA sequences within the sample encode an identical CDR3. This chain uses TRBV30 with TRBJ2-7; D is unclear. The CDR3 is made up of 11 amino acids. From germline, CDR1 is GTSNPN and CDR2 SVGIG (reference sequence). The germline V and J ends were trimmed by 0 bases and 6 bases, with 6 bases remaining between them. The DNA for the CDR3 is TGTGCCTGGAGTGTACTCGGCGAGCAGTACTTC. Amino acids: CAWSVLGEQYF.

CDR3 sequence reads: CASSYSNRFSGNTIYF. CDR3 sequence (DNA): TGTGCCAGCAGTTACTCGAACAGATTTTCGGGAAACACCATATATTTT. J is TRBJ1-3 and V is TRBV6-5, with D hard to call. V lost 0 bases and J 4 bases, leaving 13 bases between the germline ends. CDR1 is MNHEY and CDR2 is SVGAGI in the germline V gene. The CDR3 loop spans 16 amino acids.

The chain recombines TRBV7-2 with TRBJ1-1, with a possible D match to TRBD1 (6 bases). Germline assignment: CDR1 SGHTA and CDR2 FQGNSA. This CDR3 is built from 15 residues. Trimming stripped 5 bases from V and 4 bases from J, with 17 bases between. The CDR3 is CASSRLGRGATEAFF. CDR3 in DNA: TGTGCCAGCAGCCGGTTGGGCAGGGGAGCCACTGAAGCTTTCTTT.

This chain connects TRBV19 to TRBJ1-1; tentatively, D is TRBD1 (6 bases). CDR1 is LNHDA, CDR2 SQIVND, per germline (reference sequence). V dropped 6 bases and J dropped 7 bases, with 15 bases sitting between them. This CDR3 is 13 amino acids long. CDR3 residues: CASSMVQGGEAFF. DNA for the CDR3: TGTGCCAGTAGCATGGTACAGGGAGGTGAAGCTTTCTTT.

The chain employs TRBV9 and TRBJ1-1, with D tentatively TRBD1 (5 bases). CDR1 is SGDLS and CDR2 is YYNGEE in the germline V gene. The CDR3 consists of 13 residues. V lost 0 bases to trimming and J lost 5 bases, with 8 bases between them. The CDR3 region is CASSVEWGTEAFF. DNA for the CDR3: TGTGCCAGCAGCGTAGAATGGGGGACTGAAGCTTTCTTT.

For this clone: This same CDR3 is encoded by further DNA sequences in the sample. The chain is built from TRBV2 and TRBJ1-1, with no clear D. CDR3 size: 13 residues. CDR1 and CDR2 from the germline V gene are SNHLY and FYNNEI. Trimming cost V 0 bases and J 1 base, with 3 bases left between them. CDR3 region: CASSEAGNTEAFF. CDR3 in DNA: TGTGCCAGCAGTGAAGCTGGGAACACTGAAGCTTTCTTT.

This chain uses TRBV6-5 with TRBJ1-4; 11 nucleotides match TRBD1. Germline values: CDR1 MNHEY, CDR2 SVGAGI. This CDR3 comprises 15 residues. J was trimmed by 8 bases and V by 1 base; bases with no gene match: 3. The CDR3 DNA is TGTGCCAGCAGTTACTTTAGGACAGGGGGCGAAAAACTGTTTTTT. Its translation: CASSYFRTGGEKLFF.

CDR3 nucleotide sequence: TGTGCCAGCAGTTTACAGGGGAAGTGGGATACGCAGTATTTT. Amino acid sequence: CASSLQGKWDTQYF. The genes are TRBV6-5 and TRBJ2-3; 7 positions agree with TRBD1. Germline assignment: CDR1 MNHEY and CDR2 SVGAGI. The junction had 7 bases not matched to a gene; V was cut back by 4 bases and J by 6 bases. The CDR3 length is 14 residues.

This sequence joins TRBV30 and TRBJ1-4; TRBD1 matches 8 bases. Germline CDR1 GTSNPN, CDR2 SVGIG (reference sequence). The trim removed 3 bases at V and 3 bases at J, leaving 6 bases unmatched. This CDR3 spans 15 amino acids. CDR3 DNA: TGTGCCTGGAGAATACCGGGACAGGCTAATGAAAAACTGTTTTTT. It is translated as CAWRIPGQANEKLFF. The complete variable domain, with remaining parts taken from reference TRBV30 and TRBJ1-4, reads SQTIHQWPATLVQPVGSPLSLECTVEGTSNPNLYWYRQAAGRGLQLLFYSVGIGQISSEVPQNLSASRPQDRQFILSSKKLLLSDSGFYLCAWRIPGQANEKLFFGSGTQLSVL.

V is TRBV27 and J is TRBJ1-1, with 8 bases identical to TRBD1. After removal of 3 bases from V and 4 bases from J, the junction contained 4 bases not matched to a gene. CDR3 length: 14 residues. Germline CDR1 reads MNHEY; CDR2 reads SMNVEV (reference sequence). CDR3 region: CASSFVQGGTEAFF. CDR3 nucleotide sequence: TGTGCCAGCAGTTTTGTACAGGGGGGCACTGAAGCTTTCTTT.